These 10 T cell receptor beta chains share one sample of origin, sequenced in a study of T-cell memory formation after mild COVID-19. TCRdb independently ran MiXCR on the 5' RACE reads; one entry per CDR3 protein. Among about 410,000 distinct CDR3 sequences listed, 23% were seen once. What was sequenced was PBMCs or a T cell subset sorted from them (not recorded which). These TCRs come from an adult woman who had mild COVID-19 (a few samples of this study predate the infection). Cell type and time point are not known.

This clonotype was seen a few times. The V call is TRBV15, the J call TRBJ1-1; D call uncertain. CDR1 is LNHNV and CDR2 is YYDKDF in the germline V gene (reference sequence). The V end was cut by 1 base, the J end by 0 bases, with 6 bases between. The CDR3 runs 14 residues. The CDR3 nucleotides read TGTGCCACCAGCAGAGCACAGCTGAACACTGAAGCTTTCTTT. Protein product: CATSRAQLNTEAFF. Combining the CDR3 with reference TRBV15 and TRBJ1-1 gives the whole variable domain DAMVIQNPRYQVTQFGKPVTLSCSQTLNHNVMYWYQQKSSQAPKLLFHYYDKDFNNEADTPDNFQSRRPNTSFCFLDIRSPGLGDTAMYLCATSRAQLNTEAFFGQGTRLTVV.

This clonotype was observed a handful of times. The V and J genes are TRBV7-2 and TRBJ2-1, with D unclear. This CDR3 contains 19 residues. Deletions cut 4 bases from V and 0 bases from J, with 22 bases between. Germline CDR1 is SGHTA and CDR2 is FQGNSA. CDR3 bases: TGTGCCAGCAGCTCGACCTTACCACGACGGCCGAGCTCCTACAATGAGCAGTTCTTC. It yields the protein CASSSTLPRRPSSYNEQFF.

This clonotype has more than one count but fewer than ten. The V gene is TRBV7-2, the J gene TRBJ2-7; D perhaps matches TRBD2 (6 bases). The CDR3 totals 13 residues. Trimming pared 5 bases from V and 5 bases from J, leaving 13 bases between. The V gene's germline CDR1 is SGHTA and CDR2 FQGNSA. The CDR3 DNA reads TGTGCCAGCAGCAGGCGGGCTAGCGACGAGCAGTACTTC. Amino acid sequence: CASSRRASDEQYF. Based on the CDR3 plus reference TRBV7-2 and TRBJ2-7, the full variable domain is GAGVSQSPSNKVTEKGKDVELRCDPISGHTALYWYRQSLGQGLEFLIYFQGNSAPDKSGLPSDRFSAERTGGSVSTLTIQRTQQEDSAVYLCASSRRASDEQYFGPGTRLTVT.

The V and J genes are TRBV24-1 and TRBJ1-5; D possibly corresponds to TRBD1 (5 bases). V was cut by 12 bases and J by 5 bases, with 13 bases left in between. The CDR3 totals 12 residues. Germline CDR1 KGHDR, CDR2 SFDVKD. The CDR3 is CAVGTGYQPQHF. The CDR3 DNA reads TGTGCCGTAGGGACCGGGTATCAGCCCCAGCATTTT.

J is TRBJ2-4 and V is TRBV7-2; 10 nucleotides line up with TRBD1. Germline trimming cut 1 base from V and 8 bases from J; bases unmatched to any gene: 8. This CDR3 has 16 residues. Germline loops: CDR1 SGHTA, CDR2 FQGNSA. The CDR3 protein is CASSLGPGTGDDIQYF. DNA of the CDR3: TGTGCCAGCAGCTTAGGGCCCGGGACAGGGGATGACATTCAGTACTTC.

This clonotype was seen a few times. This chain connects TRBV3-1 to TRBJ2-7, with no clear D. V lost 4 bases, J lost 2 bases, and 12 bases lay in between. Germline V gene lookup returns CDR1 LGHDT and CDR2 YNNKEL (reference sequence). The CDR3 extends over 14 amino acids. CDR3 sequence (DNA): TGTGCCAGCAGCCCCGGGCCGGACGCCTACGAGCAGTACTTC. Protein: CASSPGPDAYEQYF.

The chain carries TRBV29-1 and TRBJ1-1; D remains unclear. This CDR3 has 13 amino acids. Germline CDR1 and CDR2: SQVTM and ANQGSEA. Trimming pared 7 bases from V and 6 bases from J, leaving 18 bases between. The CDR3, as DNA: TGCAGCGCGCTGATCTTAGCGTCCGCTGAAGCTTTCTTT. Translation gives CSALILASAEAFF.

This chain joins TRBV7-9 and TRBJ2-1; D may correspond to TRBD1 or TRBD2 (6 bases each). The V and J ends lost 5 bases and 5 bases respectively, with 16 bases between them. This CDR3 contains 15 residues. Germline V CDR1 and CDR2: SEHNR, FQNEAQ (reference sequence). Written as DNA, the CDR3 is TGTGCCAGCAGCCGCGACGGGGGCCTGAACAATGAGCAGTTCTTC. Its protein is CASSRDGGLNNEQFF.

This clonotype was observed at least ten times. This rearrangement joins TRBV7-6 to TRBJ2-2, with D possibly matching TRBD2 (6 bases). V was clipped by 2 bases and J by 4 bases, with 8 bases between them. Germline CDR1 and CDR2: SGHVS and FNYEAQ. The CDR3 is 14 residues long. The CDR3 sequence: CASSLRGGTGELFF. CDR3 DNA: TGTGCCAGCAGCTTACGGGGAGGCACCGGGGAGCTGTTTTTT.

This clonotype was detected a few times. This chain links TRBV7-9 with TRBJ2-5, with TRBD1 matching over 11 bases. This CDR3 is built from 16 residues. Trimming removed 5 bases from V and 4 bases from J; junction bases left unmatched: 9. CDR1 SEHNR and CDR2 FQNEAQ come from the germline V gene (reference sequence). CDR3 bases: TGTGCCAGCAGCCCCTTCTTGGGACAGGGGGTAGAGACCCAGTACTTC. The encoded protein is CASSPFLGQGVETQYF.